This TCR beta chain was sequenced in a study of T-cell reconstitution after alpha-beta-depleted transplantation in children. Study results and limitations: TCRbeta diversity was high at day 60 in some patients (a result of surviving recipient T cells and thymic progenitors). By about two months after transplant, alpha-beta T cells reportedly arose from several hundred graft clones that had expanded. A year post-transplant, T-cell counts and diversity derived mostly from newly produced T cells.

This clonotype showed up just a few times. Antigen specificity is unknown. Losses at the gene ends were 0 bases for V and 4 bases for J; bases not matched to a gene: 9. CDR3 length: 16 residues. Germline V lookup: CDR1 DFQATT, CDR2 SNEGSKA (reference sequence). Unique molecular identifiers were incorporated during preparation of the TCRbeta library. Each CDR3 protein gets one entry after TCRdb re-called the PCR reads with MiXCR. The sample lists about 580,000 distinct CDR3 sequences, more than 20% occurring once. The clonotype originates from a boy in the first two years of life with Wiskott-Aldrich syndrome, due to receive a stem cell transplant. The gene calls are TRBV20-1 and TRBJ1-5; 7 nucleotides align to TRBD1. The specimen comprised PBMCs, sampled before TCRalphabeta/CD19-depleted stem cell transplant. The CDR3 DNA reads TGCAGTGCTAGAGATTGGACCGGGACAGATAATCAGCCCCAGCATTTT. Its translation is CSARDWTGTDNQPQHF.